This record covers a single T cell receptor beta chain. Clones were sequenced by immunoSEQ multiplex PCR, and TCRdb holds only the in-frame ones, with some missing. The sample lists approximately 470,000 clones, approximately 83% occurring once. These data are taken from a study of blood T cell repertoires in COVID-19. Study details: Sources were T cells, B-cell-depleted T cells, or PBMCs; the material itself was cDNA or gDNA.

The V gene lost 4 bases and the J gene lost 0 bases, with 23 bases spanning the gap. This CDR3 comprises 18 residues. Germline V gene sequence: CDR1 SGHRS, CDR2 YFSETQ. The TCR was taken from a human donor in a cohort sampled during active COVID-19. This chain uses TRBV5-1 with TRBJ2-7; tentative D call: TRBD2 (9 bases). Material for sequencing was peripheral blood. CDR3 DNA sequence: TGCGCCAGCAGCCCTGGGGCTAGCGGGACAGGTATCTCCTACGAGCAGTACTTC. Translation gives CASSPGASGTGISYEQYF.